This paragraph reports one T cell receptor beta chain. V was pared by 3 bases and J by 6 bases, with 18 bases between. CDR1 and CDR2 from the germline V gene are DFQATT and SNEGSKA (reference sequence). The CDR3 runs 15 residues. This entry is derived from a study of blood T cell repertoires in COVID-19. Study information: The study drew acute and convalescent COVID-19 samples from the United States, Italy and Spain. In each case, the material was cDNA or gDNA derived from T cells, B-cell-depleted T cells, or PBMCs.

Authors' analysis steps: Estimation of nucleated cell counts relied on the amplification of reference gene primers. The data were produced by immunoSEQ multiplex PCR, yet TCRdb's version contains in-frame clones alone and is incomplete. V, J and clone size were drawn from that table, and D and trimming were deduced from the DNA. The data contain roughly 150,000 clones, more than 80% of them singletons. V is TRBV20-1 and J is TRBJ2-1, with D perhaps matching TRBD2 (5 bases). Sequencing input: peripheral blood. The TCR sequence derives from a woman in her fifties or sixties with active COVID-19. This CDR3 is CSASEGLKLFNEQFF. CDR3 coding DNA: TGCAGTGCTAGTGAGGGCCTAAAACTTTTCAATGAGCAGTTCTTC.